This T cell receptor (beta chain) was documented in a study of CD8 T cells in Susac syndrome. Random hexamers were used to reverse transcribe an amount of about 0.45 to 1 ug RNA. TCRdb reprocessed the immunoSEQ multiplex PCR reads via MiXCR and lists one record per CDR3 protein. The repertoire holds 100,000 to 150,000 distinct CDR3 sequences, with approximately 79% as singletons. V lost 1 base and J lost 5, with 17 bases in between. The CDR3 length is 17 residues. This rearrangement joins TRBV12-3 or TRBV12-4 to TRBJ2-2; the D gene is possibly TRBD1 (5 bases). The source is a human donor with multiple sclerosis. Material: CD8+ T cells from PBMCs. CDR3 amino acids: CASSLEVPGNPTGELFF. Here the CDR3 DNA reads TGTGCCAGCAGTTTAGAGGTGCCAGGGAATCCAACCGGGGAGCTGTTTTTT.